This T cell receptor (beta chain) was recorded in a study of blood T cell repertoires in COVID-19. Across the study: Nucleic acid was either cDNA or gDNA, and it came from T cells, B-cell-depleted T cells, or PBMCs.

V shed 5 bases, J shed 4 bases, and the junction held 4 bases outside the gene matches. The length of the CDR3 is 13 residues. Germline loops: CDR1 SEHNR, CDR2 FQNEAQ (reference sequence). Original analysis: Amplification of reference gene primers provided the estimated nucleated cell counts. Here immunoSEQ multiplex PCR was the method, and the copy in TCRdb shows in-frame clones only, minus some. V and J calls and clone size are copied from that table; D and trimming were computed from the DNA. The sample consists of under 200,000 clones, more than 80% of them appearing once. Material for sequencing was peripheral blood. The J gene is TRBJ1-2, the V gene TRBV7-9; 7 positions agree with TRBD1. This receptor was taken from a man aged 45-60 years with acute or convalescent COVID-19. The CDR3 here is CASSQDRVYGYTF. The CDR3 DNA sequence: TGTGCCAGCAGCCAAGACAGGGTCTATGGCTACACCTTC.